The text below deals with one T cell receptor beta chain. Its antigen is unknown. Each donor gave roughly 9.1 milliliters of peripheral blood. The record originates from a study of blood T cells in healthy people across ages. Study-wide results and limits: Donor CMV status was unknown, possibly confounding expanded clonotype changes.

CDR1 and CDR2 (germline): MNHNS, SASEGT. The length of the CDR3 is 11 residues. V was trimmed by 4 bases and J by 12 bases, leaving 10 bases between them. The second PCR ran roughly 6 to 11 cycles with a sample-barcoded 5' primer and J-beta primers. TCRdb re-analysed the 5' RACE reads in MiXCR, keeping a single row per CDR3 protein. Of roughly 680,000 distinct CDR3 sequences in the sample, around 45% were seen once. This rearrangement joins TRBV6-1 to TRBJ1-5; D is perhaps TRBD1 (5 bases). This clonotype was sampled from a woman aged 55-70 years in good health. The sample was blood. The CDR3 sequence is CASSAPGIQHF. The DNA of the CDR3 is TGTGCCAGCAGTGCCCCAGGGATCCAGCATTTT.